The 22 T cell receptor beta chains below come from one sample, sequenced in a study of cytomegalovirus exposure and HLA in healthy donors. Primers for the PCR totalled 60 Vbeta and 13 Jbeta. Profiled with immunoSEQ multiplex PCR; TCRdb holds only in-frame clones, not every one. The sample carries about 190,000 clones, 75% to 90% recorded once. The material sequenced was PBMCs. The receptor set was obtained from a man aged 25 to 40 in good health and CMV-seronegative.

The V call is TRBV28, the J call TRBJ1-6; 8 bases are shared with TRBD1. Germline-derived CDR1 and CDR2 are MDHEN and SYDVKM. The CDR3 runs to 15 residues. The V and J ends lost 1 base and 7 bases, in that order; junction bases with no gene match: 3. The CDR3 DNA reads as TGTGCCAGCAGTTTATCTCAGGGGGCGAATTCACCCCTCCACTTT. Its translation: CASSLSQGANSPLHF.

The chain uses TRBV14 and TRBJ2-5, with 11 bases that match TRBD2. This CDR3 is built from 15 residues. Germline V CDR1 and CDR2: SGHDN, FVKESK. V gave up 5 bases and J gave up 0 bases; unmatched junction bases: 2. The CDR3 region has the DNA TGTGCCAGCAGCTTAGCGGGGGGGTACCAAGAGACCCAGTACTTC. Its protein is CASSLAGGYQETQYF.

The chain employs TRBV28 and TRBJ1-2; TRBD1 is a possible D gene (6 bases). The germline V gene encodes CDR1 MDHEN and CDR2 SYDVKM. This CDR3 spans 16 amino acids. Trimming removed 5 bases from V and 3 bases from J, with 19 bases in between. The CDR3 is CASSPLPPDRHYGYTF. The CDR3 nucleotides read TGTGCCAGCAGTCCCCTCCCCCCGGACAGACACTATGGCTACACCTTC.

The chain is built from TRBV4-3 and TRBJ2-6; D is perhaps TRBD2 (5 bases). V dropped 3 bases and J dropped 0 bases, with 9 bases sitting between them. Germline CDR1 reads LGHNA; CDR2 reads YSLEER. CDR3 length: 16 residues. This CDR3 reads CASSHRSGSGANVLTF. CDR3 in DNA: TGCGCCAGCAGCCACAGAAGCGGCTCTGGGGCCAACGTCCTGACTTTC.

In DNA, the CDR3 is TGTGCCAGCAGCCGCCTGAAGCCGAGCTACAATGAGCAGTTCTTC. It codes for CASSRLKPSYNEQFF. The genes are TRBV14 and TRBJ2-1; D not certain. Trimming shortened V by 4 bases and J by 3 bases, and 13 bases separated the two germline ends. The CDR3 sequence is 15 residues long. Germline V gene data show CDR1 as SGHDN and CDR2 as FVKESK.

In nucleotides, the CDR3 is TGCGCCAGCAGCTTAGGTCAAGGGGGCTTCTACGAGCAGTACTTC. This sequence encodes CASSLGQGGFYEQYF. The chain carries TRBV5-1 and TRBJ2-7, with TRBD1 matching 7 bases. The germline gives CDR1 SGHRS, CDR2 YFSETQ. V lost 2 bases to trimming and J lost 3 bases; unmatched junction nucleotides: 8. The CDR3 sequence is 15 residues long.

The CDR3 DNA reads as TGTGCCTGGAGTGTACTCGACAGCGATGGCTACACCTTC. Its protein is CAWSVLDSDGYTF. The gene calls are TRBV30 and TRBJ1-2, with D tentatively TRBD1 (5 bases). Trimming removed 0 bases at V and 6 bases at J, with 11 bases between. The length of the CDR3 is 13 residues. The germline CDR1 and CDR2 sequences are GTSNPN and SVGIG (reference sequence). Looking up the rest from reference TRBV30 and TRBJ1-2 gives the full variable domain: SQTIHQWPATLVQPVGSPLSLECTVEGTSNPNLYWYRQAAGRGLQLLFYSVGIGQISSEVPQNLSASRPQDRQFILSSKKLLLSDSGFYLCAWSVLDSDGYTFGSGTRLTVV.

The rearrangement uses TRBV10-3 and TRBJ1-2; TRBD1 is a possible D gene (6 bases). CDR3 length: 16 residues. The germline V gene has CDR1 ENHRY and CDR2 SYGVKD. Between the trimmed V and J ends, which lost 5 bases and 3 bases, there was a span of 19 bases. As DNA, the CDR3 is TGTGCCATCAGTTCAAATACAGGGAAATTGGACTATGGCTACACCTTC. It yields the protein CAISSNTGKLDYGYTF.

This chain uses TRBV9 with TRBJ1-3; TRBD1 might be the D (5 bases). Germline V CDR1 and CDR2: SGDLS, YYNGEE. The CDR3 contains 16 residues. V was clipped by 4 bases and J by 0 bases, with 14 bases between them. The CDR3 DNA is TGTGCCAGCAGCCCCGGGGGGTACAGCTCTGGAAACACCATATATTTT. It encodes CASSPGGYSSGNTIYF.

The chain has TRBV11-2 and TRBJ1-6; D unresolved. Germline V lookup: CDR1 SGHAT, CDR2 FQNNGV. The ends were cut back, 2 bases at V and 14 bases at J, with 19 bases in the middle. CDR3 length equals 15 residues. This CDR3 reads CASSLIQSPELSLHF. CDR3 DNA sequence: TGTGCCAGCAGCTTAATACAGTCCCCGGAATTATCCCTCCACTTT.

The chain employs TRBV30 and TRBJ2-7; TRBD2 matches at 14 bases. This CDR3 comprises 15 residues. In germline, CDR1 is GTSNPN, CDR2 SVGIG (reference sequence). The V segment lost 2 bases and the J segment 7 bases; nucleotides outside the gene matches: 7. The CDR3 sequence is CAWSPPGLAGDEQYF. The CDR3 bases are TGTGCCTGGAGTCCACCGGGACTAGCGGGAGATGAGCAGTACTTC.

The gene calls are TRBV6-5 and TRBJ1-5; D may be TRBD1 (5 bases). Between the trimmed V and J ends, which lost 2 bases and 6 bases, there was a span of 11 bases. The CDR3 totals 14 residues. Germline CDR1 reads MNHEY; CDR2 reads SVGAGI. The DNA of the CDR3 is TGTGCCAGCAGTTACCTGCAGGGCGGTCAGCCCCAGCATTTT. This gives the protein CASSYLQGGQPQHF.

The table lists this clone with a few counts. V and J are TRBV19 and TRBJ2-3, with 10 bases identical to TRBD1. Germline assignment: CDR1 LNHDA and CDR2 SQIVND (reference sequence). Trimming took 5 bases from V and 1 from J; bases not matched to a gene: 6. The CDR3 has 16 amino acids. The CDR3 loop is CASSVTGTGGTDTQYF. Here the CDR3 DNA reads TGTGCCAGTAGTGTGACCGGGACAGGGGGCACAGATACGCAGTATTTT. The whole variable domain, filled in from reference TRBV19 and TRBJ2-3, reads DGGITQSPKYLFRKEGQNVTLSCEQNLNHDAMYWYRQDPGQGLRLIYYSQIVNDFQKGDIAEGYSVSREKKESFPLTVTSAQKNPTAFYLCASSVTGTGGTDTQYFGPGTRLTVL.

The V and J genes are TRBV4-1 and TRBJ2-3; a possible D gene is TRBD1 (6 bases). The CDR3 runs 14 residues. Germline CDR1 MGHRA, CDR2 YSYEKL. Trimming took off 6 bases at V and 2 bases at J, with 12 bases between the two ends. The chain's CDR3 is CASRTGPDTDTQYF. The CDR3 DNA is TGCGCCAGCAGGACAGGACCCGACACAGATACGCAGTATTTT.

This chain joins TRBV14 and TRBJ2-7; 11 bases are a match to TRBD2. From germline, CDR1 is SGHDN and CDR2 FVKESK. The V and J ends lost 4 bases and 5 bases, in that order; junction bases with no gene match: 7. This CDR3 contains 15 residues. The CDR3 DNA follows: TGTGCCAGCAGCCCCCTAGCGGGGGGCCTCAACGAGCAGTACTTC. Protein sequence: CASSPLAGGLNEQYF.

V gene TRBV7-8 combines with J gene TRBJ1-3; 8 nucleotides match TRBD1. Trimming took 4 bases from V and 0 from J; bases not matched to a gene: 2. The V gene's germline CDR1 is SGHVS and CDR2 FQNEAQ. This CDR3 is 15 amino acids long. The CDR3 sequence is CASSSTGGSGNTIYF. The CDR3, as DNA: TGTGCCAGCAGCTCAACAGGGGGCTCTGGAAACACCATATATTTT.

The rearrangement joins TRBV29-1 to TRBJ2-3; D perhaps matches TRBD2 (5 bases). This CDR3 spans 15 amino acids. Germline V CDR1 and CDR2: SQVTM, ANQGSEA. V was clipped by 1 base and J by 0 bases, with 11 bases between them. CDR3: CSVEGGSLSTDTQYF. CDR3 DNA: TGCAGCGTTGAAGGAGGGAGTCTGAGCACAGATACGCAGTATTTT.

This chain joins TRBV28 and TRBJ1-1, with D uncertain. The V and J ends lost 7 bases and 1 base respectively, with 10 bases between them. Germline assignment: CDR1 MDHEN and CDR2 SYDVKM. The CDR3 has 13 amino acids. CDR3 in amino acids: CASTQYGNTEAFF. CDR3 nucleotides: TGTGCCAGCACCCAATACGGGAACACTGAAGCTTTCTTT.

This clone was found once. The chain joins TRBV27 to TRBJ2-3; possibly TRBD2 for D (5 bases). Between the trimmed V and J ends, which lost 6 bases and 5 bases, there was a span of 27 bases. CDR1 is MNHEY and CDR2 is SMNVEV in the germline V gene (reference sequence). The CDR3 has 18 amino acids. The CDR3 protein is CASSPRGKSGPLGDTQYF. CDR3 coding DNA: TGTGCCAGCAGCCCCCGGGGTAAGAGCGGCCCACTGGGAGATACGCAGTATTTT.

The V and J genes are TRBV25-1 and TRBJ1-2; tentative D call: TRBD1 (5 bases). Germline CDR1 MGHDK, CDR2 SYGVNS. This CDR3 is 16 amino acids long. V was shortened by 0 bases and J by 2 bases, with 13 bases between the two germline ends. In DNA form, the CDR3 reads TGTGCCAGCAGTGAATACGGGGGAGGGCTGAACTATGGCTACACCTTC. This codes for CASSEYGGGLNYGYTF.

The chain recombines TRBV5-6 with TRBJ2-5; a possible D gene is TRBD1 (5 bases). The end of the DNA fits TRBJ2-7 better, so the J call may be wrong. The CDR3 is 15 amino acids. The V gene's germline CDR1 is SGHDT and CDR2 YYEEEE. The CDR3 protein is CASSSVDSFYHEQYF. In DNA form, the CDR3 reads TGTGCCAGCAGCTCCGTTGACAGTTTCTACCACGAGCAGTACTTC.

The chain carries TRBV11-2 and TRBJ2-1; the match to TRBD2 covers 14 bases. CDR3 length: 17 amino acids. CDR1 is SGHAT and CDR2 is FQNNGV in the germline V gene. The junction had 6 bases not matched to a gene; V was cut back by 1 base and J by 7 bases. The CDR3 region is CASSLARTSGRLNEQFF. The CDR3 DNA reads TGTGCCAGCAGCTTAGCCCGGACTAGCGGGAGGTTAAATGAGCAGTTCTTC.